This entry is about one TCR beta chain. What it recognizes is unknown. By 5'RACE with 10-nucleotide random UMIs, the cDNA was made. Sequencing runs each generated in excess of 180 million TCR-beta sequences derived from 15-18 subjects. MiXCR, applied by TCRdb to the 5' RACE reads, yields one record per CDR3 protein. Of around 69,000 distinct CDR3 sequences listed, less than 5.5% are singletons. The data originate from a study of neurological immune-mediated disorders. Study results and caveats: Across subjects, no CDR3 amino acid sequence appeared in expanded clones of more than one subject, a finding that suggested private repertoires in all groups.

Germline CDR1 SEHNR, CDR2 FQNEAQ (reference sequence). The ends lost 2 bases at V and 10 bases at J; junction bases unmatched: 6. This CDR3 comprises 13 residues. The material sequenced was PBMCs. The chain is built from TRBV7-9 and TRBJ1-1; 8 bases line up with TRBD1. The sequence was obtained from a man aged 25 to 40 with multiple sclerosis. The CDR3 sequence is CASSLFSGTGAFF. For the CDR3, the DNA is TGTGCCAGCAGCTTATTCTCCGGGACAGGAGCTTTCTTT.